The 19 T cell receptor beta chains listed next were all sequenced from one sample in a study of T cell changes during pregnancy in multiple sclerosis. Libraries were prepared by immunoSEQ multiplex PCR; TCRdb keeps only in-frame clonotypes and omits some of them. The sample holds roughly 49,000 clones, over 90% seen once. Here the sequenced sample was CD4+ T cells from peripheral blood mononuclear cells, taken in the second trimester of pregnancy. Receptors were obtained from a female donor with multiple sclerosis, enrolled in a pregnancy study.

The chain recombines TRBV6-4 with TRBJ2-3; TRBD1 aligns across 8 bases. The V gene end was trimmed by 2 bases and the J gene end by 8 bases; junction bases not matched to a gene: 6. From germline, CDR1 is MRHNA and CDR2 SNTAGT. This CDR3 is 14 amino acids long. CDR3 nucleotide sequence: TGTGCCAGCAGTGACGGACGGACAGGGCGTACGCAGTATTTT. It is translated as CASSDGRTGRTQYF.

Comments on this clone: One end of the junction is discordant with germline, which a read error may explain. The V and J genes are TRBV18 and TRBJ2-5; 7 bases align to TRBD2. Germline V gene lookup returns CDR1 KGHSH and CDR2 LQKENI. The length of the CDR3 is 15 residues. The CDR3 is CASSPALAEQGTQYF. The DNA of the CDR3 is TGTGCCAGCTCACCGGCTCTAGCGGAGCAAGGGACCCAGTACTTC.

The V gene is TRBV7-9, the J gene TRBJ2-7; D might be TRBD1 (6 bases). The CDR3 length is 14 residues. Germline CDR1 is SEHNR and CDR2 is FQNEAQ (reference sequence). V lost 3 bases to trimming and J lost 3 bases, with 12 bases between them. The DNA for the CDR3 is TGTGCCAGCAGCTTGATGGACAGAATCTACGAGCAGTACTTC. Amino acids: CASSLMDRIYEQYF.

This CDR3 reads CASFRGVFDGYTF. CDR3 DNA: TGTGCCAGCTTTCGAGGTGTATTTGATGGCTACACCTTC. The rearrangement links TRBV5-4 to TRBJ1-2; D unresolved. In germline, CDR1 is SGHNT, CDR2 YYREEE (reference sequence). The germline V and J ends were trimmed by 7 bases and 6 bases, with 16 bases remaining between them. The CDR3 is 13 amino acids. Together with reference TRBV5-4 and TRBJ1-2, the CDR3 gives the full variable domain: ETGVTQSPTHLIKTRGQQVTLRCSSQSGHNTVSWYQQALGQGPQFIFQYYREEENGRGNFPPRFSGLQFPNYSSELNVNALELDDSALYLCASFRGVFDGYTFGSGTRLTVV.

The chain uses TRBV29-1 and TRBJ2-5, with a possible D match to TRBD2 (5 bases). This CDR3 contains 13 residues. The V end was cut by 5 bases, the J end by 5 bases, with 15 bases between. Germline CDR1 is SQVTM and CDR2 is ANQGSEA. Here the CDR3 DNA reads TGCAGCGTTAAACGGGGTATGGGCGAGACCCAGTACTTC. It is translated as CSVKRGMGETQYF.

The chain employs TRBV15 and TRBJ1-1; 7 bases align to TRBD1. Germline loops: CDR1 LNHNV, CDR2 YYDKDF (reference sequence). This CDR3 contains 14 residues. The V segment lost 3 bases and the J segment 11 bases; nucleotides outside the gene matches: 12. The CDR3 loop is CATSSDRASLRAFF. The CDR3 nucleotides read TGTGCCACCAGCAGTGACAGGGCTTCTCTTCGGGCTTTCTTT.

V usage is TRBV7-9 and J usage is TRBJ1-2; D not resolved. V lost 1 base, J lost 4 bases, and 13 bases lay in between. Per germline, CDR1 SEHNR and CDR2 FQNEAQ (reference sequence). The CDR3 runs 15 residues. The CDR3: CASSLESGLGYGYTF. The CDR3 region has the DNA TGTGCCAGCAGCTTAGAGTCAGGCTTGGGCTATGGCTACACCTTC. The entire variable domain, with the rest obtained from reference TRBV7-9 and TRBJ1-2, is as follows: DTGVSQNPRHKITKRGQNVTFRCDPISEHNRLYWYRQTLGQGPEFLTYFQNEAQLEKSRLLSDRFSAERPKGSFSTLEIQRTEQGDSAMYLCASSLESGLGYGYTFGSGTRLTVV.

The rearrangement joins TRBV30 to TRBJ1-1; the D gene is possibly TRBD1 (6 bases). The CDR3 loop spans 14 amino acids. The V end lost 3 bases, the J end lost 8 bases, and 19 bases lay between the germline ends. Germline CDR1 GTSNPN, CDR2 SVGIG (reference sequence). The CDR3 DNA reads TGTGCCTGGAGAGGGAGAGGCAGGGGCCGGGAAGCTTTCTTT. Encoded protein: CAWRGRGRGREAFF.

The chain joins TRBV7-8 to TRBJ2-1; the match to TRBD2 covers 8 bases. Germline CDR1 reads SGHVS; CDR2 reads FQNEAQ. The CDR3 spans 16 residues. V trimming: 2 bases; J trimming: 4 bases; junction bases outside the gene matches: 7. DNA of the CDR3: TGTGCCAGCAGCTTATCTTGGCTAGCGGGTTACAATGAGCAGTTCTTC. It yields the protein CASSLSWLAGYNEQFF.

V and J are TRBV11-2 and TRBJ2-7; D is perhaps TRBD2 (5 bases). The CDR3 has 14 amino acids. V was clipped by 1 base and J by 0 bases, with 7 bases between them. The germline V gene encodes CDR1 SGHAT and CDR2 FQNNGV. CDR3 coding DNA: TGTGCCAGCAGCTTAGGAGGGAACTCCTACGAGCAGTACTTC. The encoded protein is CASSLGGNSYEQYF.

This rearrangement joins TRBV29-1 to TRBJ2-2, with D maybe TRBD2 (5 bases). The V and J ends lost 7 bases and 7 bases respectively, with 10 bases between them. The CDR3 spans 11 residues. Germline loops: CDR1 SQVTM, CDR2 ANQGSEA. The CDR3 reads CSAGIGGELFF. Here the CDR3 DNA reads TGCAGCGCCGGGATTGGCGGGGAGCTGTTTTTT.

The chain couples TRBV7-6 to TRBJ2-7, with 11 bases that match TRBD2. Per the germline V gene, CDR1 is SGHVS and CDR2 is FNYEAQ. The CDR3 is 15 amino acids. The V gene end was trimmed by 5 bases and the J gene end by 2 bases; junction bases not matched to a gene: 5. The CDR3 coding sequence is TGTGCCAGCAGCCCTGGGACTAGCGGCCCCTACGAGCAGTACTTC. Translated: CASSPGTSGPYEQYF.

The chain links TRBV5-4 to TRBJ2-7; TRBD1 aligns across 9 bases. CDR1 and CDR2 from the germline V gene are SGHNT and YYREEE (reference sequence). The J segment lost 2 bases and the V segment lost 3 bases, leaving 3 bases of the junction unmatched. This CDR3 spans 14 amino acids. The CDR3 region is CASSWGQGTYEQYF. The CDR3, as DNA: TGTGCCAGCAGCTGGGGACAGGGTACCTACGAGCAGTACTTC. Drawing the rest from reference TRBV5-4 and TRBJ2-7, the complete variable domain is ETGVTQSPTHLIKTRGQQVTLRCSSQSGHNTVSWYQQALGQGPQFIFQYYREEENGRGNFPPRFSGLQFPNYSSELNVNALELDDSALYLCASSWGQGTYEQYFGPGTRLTVT.

The rearrangement links TRBV18 to TRBJ2-3; tentatively, D is TRBD1 (6 bases). The CDR3 extends over 13 amino acids. The germline CDR1 and CDR2 sequences are KGHSH and LQKENI. The V and J ends lost 5 bases and 1 base respectively, with 7 bases between them. CDR3 sequence: CASSAGGTDTQYF. The CDR3 bases are TGTGCCAGCTCAGCAGGGGGCACAGATACGCAGTATTTT.

The chain couples TRBV30 to TRBJ2-5; D is uncertain. Deletions cut 7 bases from V and 2 bases from J, with 17 bases between. Germline CDR1 is GTSNPN and CDR2 is SVGIG (reference sequence). The CDR3 runs to 14 residues. The CDR3 DNA reads as TGTGCCTCTGACCCCCGCGGTTTTCAAGAGACCCAGTACTTC. The encoded protein is CASDPRGFQETQYF.

V usage is TRBV2 and J usage is TRBJ1-2, with 7 bases identical to TRBD1. The junction had 7 bases not matched to a gene; V was cut back by 8 bases and J by 1 base. This CDR3 is 14 amino acids long. Germline V gene sequence: CDR1 SNHLY, CDR2 FYNNEI. The DNA of the CDR3 is TGTGCCAGCGAAGAGGCAGGGGGTAACTATGGCTACACCTTC. This codes for CASEEAGGNYGYTF.

This chain links TRBV30 with TRBJ1-1, with a possible D match to TRBD1 (5 bases). V shed 4 bases and J shed 7 bases, with 16 bases lying between them. CDR1 and CDR2 from the germline V gene are GTSNPN and SVGIG (reference sequence). The CDR3 sequence is 13 residues long. In DNA form, the CDR3 reads TGTGCCTGGAACTTTGGCAGGGTTAGTGAAGCTTTCTTT. It encodes CAWNFGRVSEAFF.

This chain joins TRBV5-4 and TRBJ2-7; 11 bases fit TRBD2. The CDR3 loop spans 14 amino acids. The V segment lost 4 bases and the J segment 6 bases; nucleotides outside the gene matches: 6. CDR1 and CDR2 from the germline V gene are SGHNT and YYREEE (reference sequence). The CDR3 DNA reads as TGTGCCAGCAGCGATGCCGGGACTAGCGGCGAGCAGTACTTC. It specifies CASSDAGTSGEQYF.

The V and J genes are TRBV5-4 and TRBJ2-3, with 16 bases matching TRBD2. Germline CDR1 reads SGHNT; CDR2 reads YYREEE (reference sequence). With 0 bases clipped from V and 0 bases from J, the junction kept 4 bases outside the gene matches. The CDR3 sequence is 19 residues long. The CDR3 region is CASSLEGLAGGFSTDTQYF. CDR3 bases: TGTGCCAGCAGCTTGGAGGGACTAGCGGGGGGGTTTAGCACAGATACGCAGTATTTT.